A single T cell receptor (beta chain) is shown here with its context. Alongside a J-beta primer mix, a sample-barcoded 5' primer served in a second PCR lasting about 7 to 11 cycles. Every cDNA molecule carried a tag from a template-switch adaptor bearing 12 random nucleotides. Each CDR3 protein is one row after TCRdb ran MiXCR on the 5' RACE reads. Of roughly 800,000 distinct CDR3 sequences in the sample, just under 25% were seen once. The data derive from a study of blood T cells in healthy people across ages. This CDR3 region has 15 residues. Looked up from germline, CDR1 is SGDLS and CDR2 is YYNGEE. V was shortened by 0 bases and J by 4 bases, with 13 bases between the two germline ends. This sample also appeared in a second study, on T cells of mothers and their children. From that study: An overlap that was slightly higher, though non-significant, was seen in related mother-child pairs versus unrelated pairs.

Sequenced sample: blood. The TCR was taken from a boy aged 10-17 years in good health. J is TRBJ2-5 and V is TRBV9; D may be TRBD1 (6 bases). Here the CDR3 DNA reads TGTGCCAGCAGCGTAGGGGGCAGGGGACGAGAGACCCAGTACTTC. Protein sequence: CASSVGGRGRETQYF.